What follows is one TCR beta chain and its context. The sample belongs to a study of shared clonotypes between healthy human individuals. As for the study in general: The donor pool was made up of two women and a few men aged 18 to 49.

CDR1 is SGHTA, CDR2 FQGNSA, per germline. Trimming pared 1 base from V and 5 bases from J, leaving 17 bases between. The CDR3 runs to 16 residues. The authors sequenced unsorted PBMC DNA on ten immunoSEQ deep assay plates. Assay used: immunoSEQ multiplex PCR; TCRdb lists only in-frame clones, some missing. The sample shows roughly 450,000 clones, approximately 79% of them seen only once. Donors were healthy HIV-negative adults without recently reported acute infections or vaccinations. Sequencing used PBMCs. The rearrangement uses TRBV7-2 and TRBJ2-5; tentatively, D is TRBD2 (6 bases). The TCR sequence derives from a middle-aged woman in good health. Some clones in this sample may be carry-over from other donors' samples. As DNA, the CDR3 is TGTGCCAGCAGCTTAGAACTGTGGGAGGTGGGGGAGACCCAGTACTTC. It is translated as CASSLELWEVGETQYF. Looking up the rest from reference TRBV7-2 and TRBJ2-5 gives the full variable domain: GAGVSQSPSNKVTEKGKDVELRCDPISGHTALYWYRQSLGQGLEFLIYFQGNSAPDKSGLPSDRFSAERTGGSVSTLTIQRTQQEDSAVYLCASSLELWEVGETQYFGPGTRLLVL.